This T cell receptor (beta chain) was observed in a study of spatial heterogeneity in lung cancer. Notes on the study in general: One measure, the expanded intratumoral alpha and beta TCR count, tracked tumor mutation counts.

Time point: sample taken at primary tumor resection. Every molecule of TCR cDNA had its own unique molecular identifier. TCRdb re-called the 5' RACE reads through MiXCR, storing one row per CDR3 protein. The sample contains 9,500 to 13,000 distinct CDR3 sequences, less than 15% of which appear only once. J lost 0 bases, V lost 5 bases, and 12 bases had no gene match. Per germline, CDR1 DFQATT and CDR2 SNEGSKA (reference sequence). The CDR3 length is 17 residues. The table lists this clonotype with a count of one. The antigen remains undetermined. This receptor was identified in a male donor with early-stage non-small cell lung cancer. The chain has TRBV20-1 and TRBJ1-3; TRBD1 aligns across 8 bases. The sequencing here drew on lung tumor tissue, taken at surgery. Written as DNA, the CDR3 is TGCAGTGCTTCAATACCGGGACAGGTTTTCTCTGGAAACACCATATATTTT. Protein product: CSASIPGQVFSGNTIYF.